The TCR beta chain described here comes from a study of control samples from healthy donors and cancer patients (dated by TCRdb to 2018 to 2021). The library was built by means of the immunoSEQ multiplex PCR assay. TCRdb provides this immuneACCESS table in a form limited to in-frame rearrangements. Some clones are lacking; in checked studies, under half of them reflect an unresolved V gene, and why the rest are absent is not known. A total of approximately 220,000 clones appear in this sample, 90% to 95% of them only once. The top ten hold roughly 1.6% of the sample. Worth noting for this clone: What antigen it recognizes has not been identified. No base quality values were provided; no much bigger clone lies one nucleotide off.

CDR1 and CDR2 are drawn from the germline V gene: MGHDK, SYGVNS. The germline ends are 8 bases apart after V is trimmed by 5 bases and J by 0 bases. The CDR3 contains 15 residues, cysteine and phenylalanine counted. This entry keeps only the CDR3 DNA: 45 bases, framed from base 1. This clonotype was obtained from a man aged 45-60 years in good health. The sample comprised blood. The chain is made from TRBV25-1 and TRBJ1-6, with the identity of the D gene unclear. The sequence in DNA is TGTGCCAGCAGTCCCATGAGCTCCTATAATTCACCCCTCCACTTT. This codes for CASSPMSSYNSPLHF.